Below are 15 T cell receptor beta chains sequenced from a single sample in a study of multiple sclerosis patients with progressive multifocal leukoencephalopathy. Noted time point: time of PML onset. Method: immunoSEQ multiplex PCR; TCRdb's copy keeps in-frame clones and lacks some. The table lists approximately 35,000 clones, roughly 84% of them singletons. Sequences were derived from PBMCs, sampled from a patient treated with natalizumab. The receptors were sampled from a human donor with progressive multifocal leukoencephalopathy.

V gene TRBV28 combines with J gene TRBJ2-7; 13 nucleotides match TRBD2. The germline V gene has CDR1 MDHEN and CDR2 SYDVKM. The CDR3 is 14 amino acids. J gave up 4 bases and V 5 bases, and 2 bases lay outside the gene matches. CDR3 residues: CASSGTSGDYEQYF. The CDR3 nucleotides read TGTGCCAGCAGTGGGACTAGCGGGGATTACGAGCAGTACTTC.

This clone appeared once. V usage is TRBV10-3 and J usage is TRBJ2-3, with D maybe TRBD1 (6 bases). The CDR3 is made up of 17 amino acids. The germline V gene encodes CDR1 ENHRY and CDR2 SYGVKD. Between the trimmed V and J ends, which lost 3 bases and 4 bases, there was a span of 20 bases. The CDR3 coding sequence is TGTGCCATCAGTGACCGGGCAGGGGCGTCGCCCCCAGATACGCAGTATTTT. Protein product: CAISDRAGASPPDTQYF.

V is TRBV2 and J is TRBJ1-4; maybe TRBD1 (6 bases). CDR3 length: 16 amino acids. Germline V gives CDR1 SNHLY, CDR2 FYNNEI. V was cut by 6 bases and J by 2 bases, with 16 bases left in between. The CDR3 DNA sequence: TGTGCCAGCAGCCCACAGGGTAGGGCGACTAATGAAAAACTGTTTTTT. This codes for CASSPQGRATNEKLFF.

The chain couples TRBV6-6 to TRBJ2-3, with 9 bases matching TRBD2. V lost 5 bases and J lost 2; bases outside the gene matches: 8. The length of the CDR3 is 16 residues. Per the germline V gene, CDR1 is MNHNY and CDR2 is SVGAGI (reference sequence). CDR3 loop: CASSRKTSGITDTQYF. CDR3 nucleotide sequence: TGTGCCAGCAGTAGGAAGACTAGCGGAATCACAGATACGCAGTATTTT.

This clone was counted a few times. This chain uses TRBV5-1 with TRBJ2-7, with D perhaps matching TRBD1 (6 bases). This CDR3 has 17 amino acids. V shed 1 base and J shed 2 bases, with 19 bases lying between them. Germline CDR1 is SGHRS and CDR2 is YFSETQ. CDR3 region: CASSLTPLRDIPYEQYF. DNA for the CDR3: TGCGCCAGCAGCTTGACCCCCCTCCGGGACATTCCCTACGAGCAGTACTTC.

The chain recombines TRBV7-9 with TRBJ1-1, with 7 bases lining up with TRBD1. The CDR3 is 12 residues long. Germline V gene lookup returns CDR1 SEHNR and CDR2 FQNEAQ (reference sequence). The ends lost 10 bases at V and 4 bases at J; junction bases unmatched: 6. Here the CDR3 DNA reads TGTGCCATCCTACAGGGGTCCACTGAAGCTTTCTTT. It translates to CAILQGSTEAFF.

The chain joins TRBV6-5 to TRBJ2-1; 9 bases line up with TRBD1. The CDR3 is 15 residues long. The germline V gene encodes CDR1 MNHEY and CDR2 SVGAGI. With 6 bases clipped from V and 0 bases from J, the junction kept 3 bases outside the gene matches. This CDR3 reads CASSATGGSYNEQFF. For the CDR3, the DNA is TGTGCCAGCAGCGCGACAGGGGGCTCCTACAATGAGCAGTTCTTC.

The V call is TRBV5-5, the J call TRBJ1-4, with D perhaps matching TRBD1 (6 bases). Looked up from germline, CDR1 is SGHKS and CDR2 is YYEKEE (reference sequence). This CDR3 has 16 residues. V gave up 0 bases and J gave up 3 bases, with 12 bases separating them. The CDR3 DNA follows: TGTGCCAGCAGCTTGGGAACAGGGTCGGCTAATGAAAAACTGTTTTTT. Amino acid sequence: CASSLGTGSANEKLFF.

This chain uses TRBV5-1 with TRBJ2-7; TRBD1 matches 7 bases. V gave up 7 bases and J gave up 0 bases; unmatched junction bases: 4. The CDR3 contains 13 residues. CDR1 SGHRS and CDR2 YFSETQ come from the germline V gene. The CDR3 bases are TGCGCCAGCCACCGGGACAGCTCCTACGAGCAGTACTTC. Its protein product is CASHRDSSYEQYF.

The chain couples TRBV6-5 to TRBJ1-2; 12 bases are shared with TRBD1. V lost 10 bases, J lost 8 bases, and 14 bases stayed unmatched. This CDR3 is built from 15 residues. Germline CDR1 is MNHEY and CDR2 is SVGAGI. The CDR3 bases are TGTGCCACAGGGCTTGGGGACAGGGGGCTGCGGGGCTACACCTTC. It encodes CATGLGDRGLRGYTF.

The V call is TRBV27, the J call TRBJ1-1; no definite D call. Trimming left V 3 bases short and J 5 bases short, with 10 bases between. The CDR3 extends over 13 amino acids. The V gene's germline CDR1 is MNHEY and CDR2 SMNVEV (reference sequence). The CDR3 loop is CASSFFSWTEAFF. The CDR3 region has the DNA TGTGCCAGCAGTTTTTTCTCTTGGACTGAAGCTTTCTTT.

This clone was seen a handful of times. The chain uses TRBV13 and TRBJ1-2; the D gene is possibly TRBD1 (5 bases). This CDR3 comprises 15 residues. The germline V and J ends were trimmed by 5 bases and 5 bases, with 18 bases remaining between them. Looked up from germline, CDR1 is PRHDT and CDR2 is FYEKMQ (reference sequence). The CDR3: CASSRGQGVKYGYTF. CDR3 DNA: TGTGCCAGCAGCCGTGGGCAGGGCGTTAAGTATGGCTACACCTTC.

The V gene is TRBV27, the J gene TRBJ1-5, with D perhaps TRBD1 (5 bases). The V and J ends lost 4 bases and 6 bases respectively, with 7 bases between them. CDR1 and CDR2 from the germline V gene are MNHEY and SMNVEV (reference sequence). The CDR3 extends over 12 amino acids. This chain's CDR3 is CASSSGGQPQHF. The CDR3 DNA reads TGTGCCAGCAGTTCCGGGGGTCAGCCCCAGCATTTT.

This chain uses TRBV6-1 with TRBJ2-7, with 8 bases that match TRBD1. This CDR3 is 16 amino acids long. The germline V gene has CDR1 MNHNS and CDR2 SASEGT. V trimming: 3 bases; J trimming: 5 bases; junction bases outside the gene matches: 12. The CDR3 region is CASSEAIRQGSDEQYF. For the CDR3, the DNA is TGTGCCAGCAGTGAGGCCATTAGACAGGGGAGCGACGAGCAGTACTTC.

The DNA for the CDR3 is TGTGCCAGCTCACCCCCAGGGGGCTTCGAAACTGAAGCTTTCTTT. Translated: CASSPPGGFETEAFF. The V gene is TRBV18, the J gene TRBJ1-1, with 8 positions matching TRBD1. CDR1 KGHSH and CDR2 LQKENI come from the germline V gene. CDR3 length: 15 residues. J gave up 5 bases and V 3 bases, and 8 bases lay outside the gene matches.